This T cell receptor beta chain appears in the sequencing data of a study of beta chain features in type 1 diabetes. Study-wide context: Examination of sorted cells across all samples involved approximately 100,000,000 cells. Findings of the study overall: Sampled from patients, naive, central memory and Treg TCRB repertoires appeared more similar than those sampled from healthy donors. Within each of all four CD4+ subsets, Type 1 diabetes patients had TCRB CDR3s that were moderately but significantly shorter.

The V segment lost 6 bases and the J segment 2 bases; nucleotides outside the gene matches: 17. The CDR3 loop spans 17 amino acids. The germline V gene encodes CDR1 SQVTM and CDR2 ANQGSEA. Worth noting for this clone: What it binds is unknown.

The authors reverse transcribed all of the isolated RNA, so sequencing captured expressed TCRB transcripts. The average read count of naive, central memory and regulatory T cell samples was about 3.57 million. Produced via immunoSEQ multiplex PCR; TCRdb's table is partial and in-frame only. The sample yields about 700,000 clones, around an eighth seen once. Each sorted fraction was over 95% pure. Specimen: naive CD4+ T cells from blood. The receptor's source is a young man with type 1 diabetes. The gene calls are TRBV29-1 and TRBJ2-7; TRBD1 matches 9 bases. The CDR3 coding sequence is TGCAGCGTCTCCCCCGGGCCCGGGACAGGGACAACCTACGAGCAGTACTTC. Translating gives CSVSPGPGTGTTYEQYF.